This T cell receptor (beta chain) emerged from a study of beta chain features in type 1 diabetes. The isolated RNA, all of it, was reverse transcribed, so expressed TCRB transcripts were what got sequenced. Here immunoSEQ multiplex PCR was the method, and the copy in TCRdb shows in-frame clones only, minus some. This table has a few hundred thousand clones, about 15% appearing once. V was cut by 5 bases and J by 1 base, with 13 bases left in between. Germline V lookup: CDR1 SGHTA, CDR2 FQGNSA. This CDR3 comprises 15 residues. In its sample, this clone was seen a few times. The source material was naive CD4+ T cells from blood. The chain joins TRBV7-2 to TRBJ2-3, with a possible D match to TRBD2 (5 bases). The TCR was taken from a woman younger than 30 in good health. The CDR3 region has the DNA TGTGCCAGCAGCCTAAGGACTGGAGGCACAGATACGCAGTATTTT. Its protein product is CASSLRTGGTDTQYF.